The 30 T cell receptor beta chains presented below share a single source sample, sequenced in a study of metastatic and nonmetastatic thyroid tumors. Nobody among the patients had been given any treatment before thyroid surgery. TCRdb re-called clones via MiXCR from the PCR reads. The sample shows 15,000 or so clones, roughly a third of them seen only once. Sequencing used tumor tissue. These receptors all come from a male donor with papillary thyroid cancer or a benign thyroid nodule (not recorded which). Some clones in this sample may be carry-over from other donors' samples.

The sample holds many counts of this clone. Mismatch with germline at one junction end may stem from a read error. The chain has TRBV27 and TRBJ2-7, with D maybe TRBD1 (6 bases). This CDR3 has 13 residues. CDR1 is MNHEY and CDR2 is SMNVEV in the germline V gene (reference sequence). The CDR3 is CASSPIRGYEQCF. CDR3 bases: TGTGCCAGCAGCCCCATCAGGGGTTACGAGCAGTGCTTC.

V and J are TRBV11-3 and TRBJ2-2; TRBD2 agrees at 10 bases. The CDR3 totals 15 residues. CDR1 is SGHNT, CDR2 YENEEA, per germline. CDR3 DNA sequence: TGTGTCAACAGGCCTGCTAGCGGGGGCACCGGGGAGCTGTTTTTT. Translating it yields CVNRPASGGTGELFF.

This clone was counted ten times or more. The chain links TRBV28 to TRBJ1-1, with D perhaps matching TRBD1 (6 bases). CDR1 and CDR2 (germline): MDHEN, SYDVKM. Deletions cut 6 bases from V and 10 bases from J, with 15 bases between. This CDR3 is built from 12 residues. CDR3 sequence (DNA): TGTGCCAGCAGCCGACCTGAGGGGGGAGCTTTCTTT. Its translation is CASSRPEGGAFF. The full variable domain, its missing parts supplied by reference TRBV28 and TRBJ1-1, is DVKVTQSSRYLVKRTGEKVFLECVQDMDHENMFWYRQDPGLGLRLIYFSYDVKMKEKGDIPEGYSVSREKKERFSLILESASTNQTSMYLCASSRPEGGAFFGQGTRLTVV.

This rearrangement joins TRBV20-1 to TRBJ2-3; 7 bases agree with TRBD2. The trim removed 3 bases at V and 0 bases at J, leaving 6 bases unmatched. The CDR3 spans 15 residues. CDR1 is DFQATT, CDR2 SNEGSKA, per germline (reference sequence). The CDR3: CSASLAESSTDTQYF. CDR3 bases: TGCAGTGCTAGCCTAGCGGAATCTAGCACAGATACGCAGTATTTT.

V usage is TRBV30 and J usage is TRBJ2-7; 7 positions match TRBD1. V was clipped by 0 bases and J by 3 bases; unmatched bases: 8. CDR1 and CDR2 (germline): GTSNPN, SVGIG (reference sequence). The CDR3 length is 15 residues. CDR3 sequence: CAWSVGRGQRYEQYF. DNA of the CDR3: TGTGCCTGGAGTGTAGGCAGGGGACAGCGCTACGAGCAGTACTTC.

The CDR3 DNA reads TGTGCCTCCCGGACAGATAATTCACCCCTCCACTTT. Translation gives CASRTDNSPLHF. V usage is TRBV2 and J usage is TRBJ1-6, with TRBD1 as a possible D gene (6 bases). V dropped 11 bases and J dropped 5 bases, with 10 bases sitting between them. CDR3 length: 12 amino acids. CDR1 and CDR2 from the germline V gene are SNHLY and FYNNEI.

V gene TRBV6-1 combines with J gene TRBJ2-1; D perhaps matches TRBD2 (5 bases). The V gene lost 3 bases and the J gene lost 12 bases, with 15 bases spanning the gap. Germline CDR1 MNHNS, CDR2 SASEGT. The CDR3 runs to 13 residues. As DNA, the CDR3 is TGTGCCAGCAGTGATGCGTGGCTAGCTGGGCAGTTCTTC. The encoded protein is CASSDAWLAGQFF.

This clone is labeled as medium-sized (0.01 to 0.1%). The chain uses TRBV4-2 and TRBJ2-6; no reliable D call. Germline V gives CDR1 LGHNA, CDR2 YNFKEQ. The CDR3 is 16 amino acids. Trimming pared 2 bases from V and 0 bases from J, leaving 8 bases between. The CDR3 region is CASSQTTSSGANVLTF. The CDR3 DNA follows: TGTGCCAGCAGCCAAACTACCAGCTCTGGGGCCAACGTCCTGACTTTC.

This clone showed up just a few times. The CDR3 DNA reads TGTGCCAGCAGTGAAGTGGGCATGGGCGAGCAGTACTTC. Encoded protein: CASSEVGMGEQYF. V and J are TRBV2 and TRBJ2-7; D uncertain. The V and J ends lost 1 base and 6 bases respectively, with 10 bases between them. CDR1 is SNHLY and CDR2 is FYNNEI in the germline V gene. The CDR3 totals 13 residues.

The CDR3 sequence is CASSQFGEQFF. The CDR3 DNA sequence: TGTGCCAGCAGCCAATTTGGTGAGCAGTTCTTC. The genes are TRBV12-3 or TRBV12-4 and TRBJ2-1; no reliable D call. Deletions cut 6 bases from V and 9 bases from J, with 9 bases between. This CDR3 region has 11 residues.

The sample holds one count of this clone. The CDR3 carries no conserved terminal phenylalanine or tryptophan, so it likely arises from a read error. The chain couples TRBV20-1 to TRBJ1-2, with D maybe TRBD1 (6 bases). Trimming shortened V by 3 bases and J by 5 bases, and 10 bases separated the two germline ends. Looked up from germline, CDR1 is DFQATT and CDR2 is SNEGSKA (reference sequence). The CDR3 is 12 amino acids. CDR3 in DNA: TGCAGTGCTAGGGGGGGCGGGTATGGCTACACCTCC. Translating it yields CSARGGGYGYTS.

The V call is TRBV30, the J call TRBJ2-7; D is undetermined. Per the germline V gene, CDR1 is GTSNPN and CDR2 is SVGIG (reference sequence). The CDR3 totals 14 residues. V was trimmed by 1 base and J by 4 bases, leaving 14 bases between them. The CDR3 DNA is TGTGCCTGGAGTGCGCAGCGCGTGGGGTACGAGCAGTACTTC. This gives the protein CAWSAQRVGYEQYF.

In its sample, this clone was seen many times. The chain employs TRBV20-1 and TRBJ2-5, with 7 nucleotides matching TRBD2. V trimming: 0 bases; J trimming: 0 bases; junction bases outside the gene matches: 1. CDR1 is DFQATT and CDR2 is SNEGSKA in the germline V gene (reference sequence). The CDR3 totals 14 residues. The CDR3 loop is CSARDGGDQETQYF. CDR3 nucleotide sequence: TGCAGTGCTAGAGATGGGGGGGACCAAGAGACCCAGTACTTC.

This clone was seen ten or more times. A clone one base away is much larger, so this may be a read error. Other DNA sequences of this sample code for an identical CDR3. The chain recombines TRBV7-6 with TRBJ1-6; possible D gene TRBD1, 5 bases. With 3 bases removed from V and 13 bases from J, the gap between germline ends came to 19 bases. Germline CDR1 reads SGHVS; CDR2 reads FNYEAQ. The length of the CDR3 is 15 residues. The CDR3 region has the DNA TGTGCCAGCAGCTTCGGTACAACAGGATTTTCGCCCCTCCACTTT. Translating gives CASSFGTTGFSPLHF.

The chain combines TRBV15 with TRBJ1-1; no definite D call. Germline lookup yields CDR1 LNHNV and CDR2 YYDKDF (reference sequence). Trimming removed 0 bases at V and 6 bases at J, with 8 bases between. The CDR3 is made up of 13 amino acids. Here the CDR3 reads CATSRDRSAEAFF. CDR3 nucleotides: TGTGCCACCAGCAGAGATCGGAGCGCTGAAGCTTTCTTT.

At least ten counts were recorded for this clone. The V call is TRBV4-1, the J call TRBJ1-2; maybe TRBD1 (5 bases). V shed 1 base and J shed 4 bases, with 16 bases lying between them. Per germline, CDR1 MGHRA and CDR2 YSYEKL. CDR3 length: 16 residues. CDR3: CASSQVGQGQVYGYTF. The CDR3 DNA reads TGCGCCAGCAGCCAAGTTGGGCAGGGTCAGGTCTATGGCTACACCTTC.

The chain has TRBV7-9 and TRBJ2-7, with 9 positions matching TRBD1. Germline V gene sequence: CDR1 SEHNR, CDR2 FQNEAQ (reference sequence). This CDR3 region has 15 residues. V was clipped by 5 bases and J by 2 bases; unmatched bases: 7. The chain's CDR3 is CASSRHRDRAYEQYF. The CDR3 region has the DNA TGTGCCAGCAGCCGCCACCGGGACAGGGCCTACGAGCAGTACTTC.

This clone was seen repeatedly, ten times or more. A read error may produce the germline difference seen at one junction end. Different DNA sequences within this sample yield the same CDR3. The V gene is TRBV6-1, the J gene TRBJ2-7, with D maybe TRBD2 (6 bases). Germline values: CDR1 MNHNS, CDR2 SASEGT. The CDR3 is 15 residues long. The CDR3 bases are TGTGCTAGCAGTGCATCGGGGGATTCGGCCTACGAGCAGTACTTC. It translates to CASSASGDSAYEQYF.

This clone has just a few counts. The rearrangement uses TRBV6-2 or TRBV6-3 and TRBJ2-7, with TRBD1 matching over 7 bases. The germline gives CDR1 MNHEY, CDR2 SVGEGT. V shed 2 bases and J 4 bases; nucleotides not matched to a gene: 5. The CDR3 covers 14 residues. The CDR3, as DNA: TGTGCCAGCAGTTACACCGAACAGGGGTACGAGCAGTACTTC. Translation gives CASSYTEQGYEQYF.

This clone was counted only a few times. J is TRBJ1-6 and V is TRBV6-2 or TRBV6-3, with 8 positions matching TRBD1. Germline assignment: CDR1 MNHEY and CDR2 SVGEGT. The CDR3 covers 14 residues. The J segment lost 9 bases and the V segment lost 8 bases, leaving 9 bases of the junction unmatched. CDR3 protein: CASGPGTGVSPLHF. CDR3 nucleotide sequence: TGTGCCAGCGGACCCGGGACAGGAGTTTCACCCCTCCACTTT.

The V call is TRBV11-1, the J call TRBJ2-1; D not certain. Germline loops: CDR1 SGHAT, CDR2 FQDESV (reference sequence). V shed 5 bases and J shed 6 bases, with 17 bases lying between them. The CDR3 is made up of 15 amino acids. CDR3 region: CASSPPVDGTNEQFF. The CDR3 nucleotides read TGTGCCAGCAGCCCGCCCGTCGACGGTACCAATGAGCAGTTCTTC.

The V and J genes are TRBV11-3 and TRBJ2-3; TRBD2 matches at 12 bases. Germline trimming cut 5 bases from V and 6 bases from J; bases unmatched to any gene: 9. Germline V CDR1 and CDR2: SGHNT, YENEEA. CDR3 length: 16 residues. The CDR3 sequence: CASSPWTSGMGDTQYF. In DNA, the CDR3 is TGTGCCAGCAGCCCCTGGACTAGCGGGATGGGGGATACGCAGTATTTT. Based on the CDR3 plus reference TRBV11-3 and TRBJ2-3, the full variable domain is EAGVVQSPRYKIIEKKQPVAFWCNPISGHNTLYWYLQNLGQGPELLIRYENEEAVDDSQLPKDRFSAERLKGVDSTLKIQPAELGDSAVYLCASSPWTSGMGDTQYFGPGTRLTVL.

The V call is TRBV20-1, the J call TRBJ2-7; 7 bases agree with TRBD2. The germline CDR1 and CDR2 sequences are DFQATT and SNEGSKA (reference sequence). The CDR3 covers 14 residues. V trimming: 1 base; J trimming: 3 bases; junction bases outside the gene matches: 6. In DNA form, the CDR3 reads TGCAGTGCTAGAGGCGGGGGAGACCTCTACGAGCAGTACTTC. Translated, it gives CSARGGGDLYEQYF.

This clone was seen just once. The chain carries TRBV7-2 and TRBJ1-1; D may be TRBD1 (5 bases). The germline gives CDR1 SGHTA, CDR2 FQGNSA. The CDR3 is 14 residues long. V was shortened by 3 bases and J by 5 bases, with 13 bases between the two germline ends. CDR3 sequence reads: CASSLSGGETEAFF. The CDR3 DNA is TGTGCCAGCAGCTTGTCGGGAGGGGAAACTGAAGCTTTCTTT.

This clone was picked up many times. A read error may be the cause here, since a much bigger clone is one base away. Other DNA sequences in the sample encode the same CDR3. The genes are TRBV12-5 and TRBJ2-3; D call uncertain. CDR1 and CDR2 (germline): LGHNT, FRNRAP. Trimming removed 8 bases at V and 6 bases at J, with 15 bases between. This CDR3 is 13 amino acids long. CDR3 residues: CASLIASTDTQYF. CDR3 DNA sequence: TGTGCTAGTCTGATAGCAAGTACGGATACGCAGTATTTT. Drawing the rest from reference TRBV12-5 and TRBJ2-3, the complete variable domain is DARVTQTPRHKVTEMGQEVTMRCQPILGHNTVFWYRQTMMQGLELLAYFRNRAPLDDSGMPKDRFSAEMPDATLATLKIQPSEPRDSAVYFCASLIASTDTQYFGPGTRLTVL.

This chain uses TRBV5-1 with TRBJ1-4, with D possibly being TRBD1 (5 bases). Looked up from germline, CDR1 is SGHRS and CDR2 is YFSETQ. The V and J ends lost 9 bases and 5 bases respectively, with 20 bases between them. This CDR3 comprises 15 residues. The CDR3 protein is CATKTTTELNEKLFF. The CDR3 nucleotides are TGCGCCACCAAAACCACGACAGAACTAAATGAAAAACTGTTTTTT.

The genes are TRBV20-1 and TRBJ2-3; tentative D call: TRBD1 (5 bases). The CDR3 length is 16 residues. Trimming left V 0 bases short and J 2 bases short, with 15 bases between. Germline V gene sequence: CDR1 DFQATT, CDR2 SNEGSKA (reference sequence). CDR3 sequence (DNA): TGCAGTGCTAGAGATAGGGGTAGAGCCGCCACAGATACGCAGTATTTT. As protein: CSARDRGRAATDTQYF.

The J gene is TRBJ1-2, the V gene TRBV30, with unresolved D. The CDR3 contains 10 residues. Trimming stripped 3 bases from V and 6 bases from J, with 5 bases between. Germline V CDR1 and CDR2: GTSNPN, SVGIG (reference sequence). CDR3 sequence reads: CAWRSNGYTF. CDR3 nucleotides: TGTGCCTGGAGGAGTAATGGCTACACCTTC. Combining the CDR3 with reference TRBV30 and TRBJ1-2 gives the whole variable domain SQTIHQWPATLVQPVGSPLSLECTVEGTSNPNLYWYRQAAGRGLQLLFYSVGIGQISSEVPQNLSASRPQDRQFILSSKKLLLSDSGFYLCAWRSNGYTFGSGTRLTVV.

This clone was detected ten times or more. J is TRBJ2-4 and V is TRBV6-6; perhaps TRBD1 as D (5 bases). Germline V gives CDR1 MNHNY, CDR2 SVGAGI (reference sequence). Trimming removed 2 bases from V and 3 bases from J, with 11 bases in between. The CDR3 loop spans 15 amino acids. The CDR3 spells CASSYPRVHKNIQYF. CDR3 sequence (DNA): TGTGCCAGCAGTTACCCCAGGGTTCACAAAAACATTCAGTACTTC.

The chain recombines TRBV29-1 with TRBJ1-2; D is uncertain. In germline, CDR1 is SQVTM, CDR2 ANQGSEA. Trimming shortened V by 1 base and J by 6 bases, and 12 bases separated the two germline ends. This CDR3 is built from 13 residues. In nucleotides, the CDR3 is TGCAGCGTTGAAGTTGGCCTTGTAGATGGCTACACCTTC. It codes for CSVEVGLVDGYTF.